The present entry profiles one TCR beta chain with its context. No antigen is known for it. This sample is part of a study of shared clonotypes between healthy human individuals. Clones were read by immunoSEQ multiplex PCR, and TCRdb kept only the in-frame ones, dropping some. Among a few million clones listed, 90% to 95% were seen once. As defined, naive CD8 cells were CD45RO-negative and positively selected for CCR7, with terminally differentiated effector memory CD45RA+ cells excluded. All the donors were Caucasian adults who lived in Nashville, Tennessee. Findings and caveats of the study: In general, naive subsets displayed greater estimated richness than memory subsets did.

This CDR3 has 15 residues. V lost 5 bases to trimming and J lost 2 bases; unmatched junction nucleotides: 8. CDR1 is MNHEY, CDR2 SMNVEV, per germline (reference sequence). The genes are TRBV27 and TRBJ1-2; TRBD1 aligns across 7 bases. The sequenced material came from naive CD8+ T cells from PBMCs. This receptor was identified in a man younger than 35 in good health. Some clones in this sample may be carry-over from other donors' samples. The chain's CDR3 is CASSPRQGLNYGYTF. CDR3 nucleotide sequence: TGTGCCAGCAGTCCAAGACAGGGTCTGAACTATGGCTACACCTTC.